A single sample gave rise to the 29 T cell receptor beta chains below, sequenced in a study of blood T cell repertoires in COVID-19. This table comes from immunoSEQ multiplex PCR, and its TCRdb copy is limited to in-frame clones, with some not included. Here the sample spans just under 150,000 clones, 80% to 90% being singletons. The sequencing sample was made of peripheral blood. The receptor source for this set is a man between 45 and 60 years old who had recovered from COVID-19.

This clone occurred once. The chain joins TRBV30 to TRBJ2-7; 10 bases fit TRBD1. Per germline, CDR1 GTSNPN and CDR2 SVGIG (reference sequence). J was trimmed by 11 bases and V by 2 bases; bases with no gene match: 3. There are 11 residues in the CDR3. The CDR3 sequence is CAWSLGQGKYF. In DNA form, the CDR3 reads TGTGCCTGGAGTTTGGGACAGGGGAAGTACTTC.

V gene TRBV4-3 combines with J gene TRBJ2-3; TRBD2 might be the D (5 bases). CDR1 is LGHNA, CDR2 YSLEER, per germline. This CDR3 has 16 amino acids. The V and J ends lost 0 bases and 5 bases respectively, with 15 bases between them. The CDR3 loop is CASSQDGSTTGDTQYF. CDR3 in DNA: TGCGCCAGCAGCCAAGATGGGAGCACCACTGGAGATACGCAGTATTTT.

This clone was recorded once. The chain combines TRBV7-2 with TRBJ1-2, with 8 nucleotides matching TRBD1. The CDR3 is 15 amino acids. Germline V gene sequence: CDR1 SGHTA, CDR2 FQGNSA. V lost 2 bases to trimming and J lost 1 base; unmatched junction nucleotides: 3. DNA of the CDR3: TGTGCCAGCAGCTTACAGGGGGCCCATAACTATGGCTACACCTTC. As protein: CASSLQGAHNYGYTF.

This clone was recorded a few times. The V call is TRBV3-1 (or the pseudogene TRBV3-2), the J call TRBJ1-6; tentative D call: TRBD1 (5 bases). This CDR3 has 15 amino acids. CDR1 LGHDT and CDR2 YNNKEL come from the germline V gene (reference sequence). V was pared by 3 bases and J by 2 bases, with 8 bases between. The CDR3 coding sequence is TGTGCCAGCAGCCACGGGGGGGCCTATAATTCACCCCTCCACTTT. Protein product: CASSHGGAYNSPLHF.

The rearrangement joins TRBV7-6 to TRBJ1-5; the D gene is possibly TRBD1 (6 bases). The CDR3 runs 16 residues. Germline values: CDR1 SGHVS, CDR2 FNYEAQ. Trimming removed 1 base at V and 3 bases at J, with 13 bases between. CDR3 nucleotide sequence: TGTGCCAGCAGCTTAGGGGGGGGGCTTTTCAATCAGCCCCAGCATTTT. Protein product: CASSLGGGLFNQPQHF.

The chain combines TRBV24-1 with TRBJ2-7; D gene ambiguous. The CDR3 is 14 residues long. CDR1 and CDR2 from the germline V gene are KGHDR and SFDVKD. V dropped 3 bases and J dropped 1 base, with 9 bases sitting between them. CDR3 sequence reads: CATSDKEISYEQYF. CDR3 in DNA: TGTGCCACCAGTGATAAGGAGATTTCCTACGAGCAGTACTTC.

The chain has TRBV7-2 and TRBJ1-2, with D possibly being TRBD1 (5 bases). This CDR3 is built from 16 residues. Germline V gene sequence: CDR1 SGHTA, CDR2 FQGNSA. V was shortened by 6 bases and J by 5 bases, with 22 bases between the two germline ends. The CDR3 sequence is CASSPNAWQGGYGYTF. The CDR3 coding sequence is TGTGCCAGCAGTCCAAACGCCTGGCAGGGTGGTTATGGCTACACCTTC.

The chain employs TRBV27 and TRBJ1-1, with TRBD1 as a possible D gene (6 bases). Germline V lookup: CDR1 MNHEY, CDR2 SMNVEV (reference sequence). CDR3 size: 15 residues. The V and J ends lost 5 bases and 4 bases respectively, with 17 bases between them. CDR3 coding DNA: TGTGCCAGCAGTCCGTCGGGGGGCCCGGTCACTGAAGCTTTCTTT. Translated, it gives CASSPSGGPVTEAFF.

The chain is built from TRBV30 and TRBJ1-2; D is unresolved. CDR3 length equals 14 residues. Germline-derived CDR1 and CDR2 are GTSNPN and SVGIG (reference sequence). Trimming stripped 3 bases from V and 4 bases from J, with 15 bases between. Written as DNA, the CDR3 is TGTGCCTGGAGGTTTGGAGGGAGCCTCTATGGCTACACCTTC. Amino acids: CAWRFGGSLYGYTF.

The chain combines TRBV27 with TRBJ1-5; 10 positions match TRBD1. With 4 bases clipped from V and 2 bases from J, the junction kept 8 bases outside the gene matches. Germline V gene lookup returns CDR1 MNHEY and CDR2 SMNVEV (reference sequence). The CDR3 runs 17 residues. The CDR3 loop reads CASSSFGTGVGNQPQHF. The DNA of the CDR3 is TGTGCCAGCAGTTCGTTCGGGACAGGGGTCGGCAATCAGCCCCAGCATTTT.

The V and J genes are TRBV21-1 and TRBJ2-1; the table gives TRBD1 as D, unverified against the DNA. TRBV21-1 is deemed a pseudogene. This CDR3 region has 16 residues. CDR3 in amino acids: CASRKGGTEIYNEQFF. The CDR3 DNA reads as TGTGCCAGCAGAAAAGGAGGGACAGAGATCTACAATGAGCAGTTCTTC.

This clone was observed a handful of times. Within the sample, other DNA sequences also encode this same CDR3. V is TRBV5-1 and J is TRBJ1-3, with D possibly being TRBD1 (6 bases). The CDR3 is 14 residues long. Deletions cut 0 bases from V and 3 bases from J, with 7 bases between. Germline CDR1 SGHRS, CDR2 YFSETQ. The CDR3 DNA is TGCGCCAGCAGCTTGGAACAGGGTGGAAACACCATATATTTT. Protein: CASSLEQGGNTIYF.

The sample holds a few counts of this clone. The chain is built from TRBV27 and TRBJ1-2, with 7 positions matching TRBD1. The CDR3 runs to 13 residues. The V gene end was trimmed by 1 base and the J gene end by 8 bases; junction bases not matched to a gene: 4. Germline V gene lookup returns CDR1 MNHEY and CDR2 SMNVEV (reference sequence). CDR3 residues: CASSLWAGGGYTF. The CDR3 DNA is TGTGCCAGCAGTTTATGGGCAGGGGGAGGCTACACCTTC.

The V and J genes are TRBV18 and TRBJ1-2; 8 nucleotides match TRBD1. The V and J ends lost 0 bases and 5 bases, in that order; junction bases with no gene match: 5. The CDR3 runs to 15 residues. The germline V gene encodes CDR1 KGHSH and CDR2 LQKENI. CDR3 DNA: TGTGCCAGCTCACCACCGGTCAGGGGGCCATATGGCTACACCTTC. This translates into CASSPPVRGPYGYTF.

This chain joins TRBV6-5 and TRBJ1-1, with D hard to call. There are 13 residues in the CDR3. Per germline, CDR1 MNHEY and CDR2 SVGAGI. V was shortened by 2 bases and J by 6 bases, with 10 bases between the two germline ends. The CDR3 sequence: CASSYGRRAEAFF. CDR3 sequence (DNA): TGTGCCAGCAGTTACGGAAGGAGGGCTGAAGCTTTCTTT.

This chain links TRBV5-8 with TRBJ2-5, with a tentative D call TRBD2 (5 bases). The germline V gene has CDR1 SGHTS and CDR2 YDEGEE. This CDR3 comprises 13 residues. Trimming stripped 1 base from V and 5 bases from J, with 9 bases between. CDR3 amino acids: CASSLRGWETQYF. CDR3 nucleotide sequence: TGTGCCAGCAGCTTGCGGGGTTGGGAGACCCAGTACTTC.

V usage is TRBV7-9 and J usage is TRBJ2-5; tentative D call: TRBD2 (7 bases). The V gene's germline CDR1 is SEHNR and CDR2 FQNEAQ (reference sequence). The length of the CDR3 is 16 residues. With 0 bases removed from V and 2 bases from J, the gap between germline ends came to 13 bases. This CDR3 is CASSLAGRGQQETQYF. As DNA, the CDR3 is TGTGCCAGCAGCTTAGCCGGGCGGGGGCAACAAGAGACCCAGTACTTC. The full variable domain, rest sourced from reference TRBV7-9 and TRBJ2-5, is DTGVSQNPRHKITKRGQNVTFRCDPISEHNRLYWYRQTLGQGPEFLTYFQNEAQLEKSRLLSDRFSAERPKGSFSTLEIQRTEQGDSAMYLCASSLAGRGQQETQYFGPGTRLLVL.

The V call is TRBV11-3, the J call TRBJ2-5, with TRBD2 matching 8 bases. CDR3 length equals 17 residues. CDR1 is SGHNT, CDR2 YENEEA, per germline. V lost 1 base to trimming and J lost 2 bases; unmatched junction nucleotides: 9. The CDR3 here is CASSLGATSGPQETQYF. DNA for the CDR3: TGTGCCAGCAGCTTAGGGGCAACTAGCGGTCCTCAAGAGACCCAGTACTTC.

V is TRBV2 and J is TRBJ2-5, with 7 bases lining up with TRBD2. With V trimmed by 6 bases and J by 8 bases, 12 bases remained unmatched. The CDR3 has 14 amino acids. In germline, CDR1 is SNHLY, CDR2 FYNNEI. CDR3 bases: TGTGCCAGCAGCGCGGGACTACCCACGGGCACCCAGTACTTC. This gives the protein CASSAGLPTGTQYF.

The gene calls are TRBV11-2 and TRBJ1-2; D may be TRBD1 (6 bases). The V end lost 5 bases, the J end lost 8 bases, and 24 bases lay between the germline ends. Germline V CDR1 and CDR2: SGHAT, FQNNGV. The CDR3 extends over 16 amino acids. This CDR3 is CASSLRSGTSERGYTF. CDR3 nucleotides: TGTGCCAGCAGCCTGAGATCCGGGACAAGTGAAAGGGGCTACACCTTC. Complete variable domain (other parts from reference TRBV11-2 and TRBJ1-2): EAGVAQSPRYKIIEKRQSVAFWCNPISGHATLYWYQQILGQGPKLLIQFQNNGVVDDSQLPKDRFSAERLKGVDSTLKIQPAKLEDSAVYLCASSLRSGTSERGYTFGSGTRLTVV.

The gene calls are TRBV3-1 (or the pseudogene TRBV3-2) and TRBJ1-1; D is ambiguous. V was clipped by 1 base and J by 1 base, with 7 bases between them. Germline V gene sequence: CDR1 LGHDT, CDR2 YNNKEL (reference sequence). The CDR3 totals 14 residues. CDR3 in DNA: TGTGCCAGCAGCCAAGTTCCGGGGAACACTGAAGCTTTCTTT. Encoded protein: CASSQVPGNTEAFF.

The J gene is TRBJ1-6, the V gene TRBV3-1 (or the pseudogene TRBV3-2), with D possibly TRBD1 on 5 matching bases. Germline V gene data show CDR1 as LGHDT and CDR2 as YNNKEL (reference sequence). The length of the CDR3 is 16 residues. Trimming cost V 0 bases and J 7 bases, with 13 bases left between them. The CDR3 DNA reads TGTGCCAGCAGCCAAGATCTAGGGGCGCGGAATTCACCCCTCCACTTT. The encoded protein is CASSQDLGARNSPLHF.

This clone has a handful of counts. For the CDR3, the DNA is TGTGCCAGCAGTTATGACAAAGGTTCTAGCACAGATACGCAGTATTTT. Protein sequence: CASSYDKGSSTDTQYF. The chain has TRBV6-6 and TRBJ2-3; D uncertain. Trimming left V 3 bases short and J 0 bases short, with 13 bases between. Germline CDR1 reads MNHNY; CDR2 reads SVGAGI (reference sequence). CDR3 size: 16 residues.

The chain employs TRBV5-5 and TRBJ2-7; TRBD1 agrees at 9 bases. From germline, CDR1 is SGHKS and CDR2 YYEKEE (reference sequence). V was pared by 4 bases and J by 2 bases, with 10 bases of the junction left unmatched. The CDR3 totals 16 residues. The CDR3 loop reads CASSLDPGTGTYEQYF. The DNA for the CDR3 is TGTGCCAGCAGCCTAGACCCCGGGACAGGGACCTACGAGCAGTACTTC.

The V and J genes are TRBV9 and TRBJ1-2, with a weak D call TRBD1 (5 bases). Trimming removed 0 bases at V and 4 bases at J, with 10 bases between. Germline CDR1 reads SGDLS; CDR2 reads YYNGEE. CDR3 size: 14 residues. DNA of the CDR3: TGTGCCAGCAGCGTAGACAGGTCTAGCTATGGCTACACCTTC. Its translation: CASSVDRSSYGYTF.

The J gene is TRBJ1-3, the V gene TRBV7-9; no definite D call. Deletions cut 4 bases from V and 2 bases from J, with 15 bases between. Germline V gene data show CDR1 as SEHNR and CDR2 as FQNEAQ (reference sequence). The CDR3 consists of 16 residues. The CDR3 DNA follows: TGTGCCAGCAGCTCCCGTGGGTTCGGGACTGGAAACACCATATATTTT. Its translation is CASSSRGFGTGNTIYF.

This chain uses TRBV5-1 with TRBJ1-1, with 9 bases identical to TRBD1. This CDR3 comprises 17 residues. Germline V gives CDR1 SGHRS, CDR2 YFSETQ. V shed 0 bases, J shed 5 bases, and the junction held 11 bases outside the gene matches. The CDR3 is CASSLDGQGIGGTEAFF. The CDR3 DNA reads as TGCGCCAGCAGCTTGGACGGACAGGGGATAGGAGGGACTGAAGCTTTCTTT.

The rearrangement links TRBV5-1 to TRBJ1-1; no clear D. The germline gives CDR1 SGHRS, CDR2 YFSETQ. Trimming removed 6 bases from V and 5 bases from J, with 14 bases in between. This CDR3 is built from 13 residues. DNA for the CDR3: TGCGCCAGCACCACCGTGGGCGGGACTGAAGCTTTCTTT. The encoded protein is CASTTVGGTEAFF.

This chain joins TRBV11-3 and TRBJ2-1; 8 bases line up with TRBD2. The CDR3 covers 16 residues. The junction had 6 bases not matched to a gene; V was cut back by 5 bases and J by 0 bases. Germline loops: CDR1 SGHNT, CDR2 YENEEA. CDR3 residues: CASSHTSGSSYNEQFF. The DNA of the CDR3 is TGTGCCAGCAGCCATACTAGCGGAAGCTCCTACAATGAGCAGTTCTTC.